This entry features one T cell receptor (beta chain) sequence. The antigen is undetermined. CDR1 and CDR2 from the germline V gene are SGHDT and YYEEEE. The V gene end was trimmed by 0 bases and the J gene end by 3 bases; junction bases not matched to a gene: 7. This CDR3 has 16 residues. Donors were healthy Caucasian individuals from Russia aged about 6 to 95. It was with a sample-barcoded 5' primer and a J-beta primer mix that a second PCR of roughly 6 to 12 cycles was run. Each CDR3 protein is one row after TCRdb ran MiXCR on the 5' RACE reads. The sample carries 1.5 million to 2 million distinct CDR3 sequences, roughly 52% recorded once. This entry comes from a study of blood T cells in healthy people across ages. General study results and limits: Age brought a roughly linear fall in TCR beta diversity measured per million T cells.

The sequencing input was blood. This TCR came from a woman aged 40 to 50 in good health. The rearrangement joins TRBV5-6 to TRBJ2-7; 9 bases are shared with TRBD1. This CDR3 is CASSLGPGQGYYEQYF. The CDR3 coding sequence is TGTGCCAGCAGCTTGGGGCCGGGACAGGGATACTACGAGCAGTACTTC.